The 20 T cell receptor beta chains below all came from one sample that was sequenced in a study of blood T cell repertoires in COVID-19. Libraries were prepared by immunoSEQ multiplex PCR; TCRdb keeps only in-frame clonotypes and omits some of them. The data hold about 670,000 clones, with 85% to 90% observed a single time. Sequencing input: peripheral blood. The origin of the receptors is a woman aged 18-29 years with acute or convalescent COVID-19.

This clone was counted a single time. V gene TRBV13 combines with J gene TRBJ1-2; a possible D gene is TRBD1 (6 bases). Trimming shortened V by 2 bases and J by 4 bases, and 11 bases separated the two germline ends. From germline, CDR1 is PRHDT and CDR2 FYEKMQ (reference sequence). This CDR3 has 14 residues. The CDR3: CASSLTRGTYGYTF. CDR3 coding DNA: TGTGCCAGCAGCTTAACCAGGGGCACCTATGGCTACACCTTC.

The V and J genes are TRBV5-1 and TRBJ1-2, with 10 bases that match TRBD1. CDR1 and CDR2 from the germline V gene are SGHRS and YFSETQ. V trimming: 5 bases; J trimming: 8 bases; junction bases outside the gene matches: 9. The CDR3 runs to 14 residues. In nucleotides, the CDR3 is TGCGCCAGCAGATCCGGGACAGGGGCCGGGGGCTACACCTTC. Translation: CASRSGTGAGGYTF.

The rearrangement uses TRBV6-5 and TRBJ2-7; 9 bases fit TRBD1. The length of the CDR3 is 14 residues. V shed 6 bases and J 3 bases; nucleotides not matched to a gene: 6. Germline CDR1 MNHEY, CDR2 SVGAGI. The CDR3 reads CASSRGQGGYEQYF. CDR3 coding DNA: TGTGCCAGCAGCCGGGGACAGGGAGGCTACGAGCAGTACTTC.

This clone occurred a few times. The J gene is TRBJ1-2, the V gene TRBV3-1 (or the pseudogene TRBV3-2); no clear D. The CDR3 spans 13 residues. V lost 3 bases to trimming and J lost 1 base, with 6 bases between them. Germline loops: CDR1 LGHDT, CDR2 YNNKEL (reference sequence). CDR3 DNA sequence: TGTGCCAGCAGCCAGTCCAGTAACTATGGCTACACCTTC. Its protein product is CASSQSSNYGYTF.

The gene calls are TRBV9 and TRBJ2-7; weak D call: TRBD2 (6 bases). The germline CDR1 and CDR2 sequences are SGDLS and YYNGEE. This CDR3 contains 14 residues. V shed 0 bases and J shed 4 bases, with 11 bases lying between them. The CDR3 sequence is CASSVAGSGYEQYF. DNA of the CDR3: TGTGCCAGCAGCGTAGCTGGCAGCGGGTACGAGCAGTACTTC.

CDR3 residues: CASRKGGPSKDTQYF. In DNA form, the CDR3 reads TGTGCCAGCAGGAAGGGAGGGCCCTCCAAAGATACGCAGTATTTT. The chain couples TRBV5-4 to TRBJ2-3; 7 bases map to TRBD2. The CDR3 runs to 15 residues. J gave up 5 bases and V 5 bases, and 11 bases lay outside the gene matches. Looked up from germline, CDR1 is SGHNT and CDR2 is YYREEE (reference sequence).

The chain carries TRBV6-1 and TRBJ2-1, with D tentatively TRBD1 (5 bases). The CDR3 contains 17 residues. Germline CDR1 is MNHNS and CDR2 is SASEGT. The V gene lost 4 bases and the J gene lost 2 bases, with 18 bases spanning the gap. CDR3 amino acids: CASSAGLQVDTYNEQFF. The CDR3 coding sequence is TGTGCCAGCAGTGCTGGCTTACAGGTGGACACCTACAATGAGCAGTTCTTC.

This chain uses TRBV29-1 with TRBJ1-1; the match to TRBD1 covers 7 bases. The germline V gene has CDR1 SQVTM and CDR2 ANQGSEA. This CDR3 is 16 amino acids long. Losses at the gene ends were 4 bases for V and 4 bases for J; bases not matched to a gene: 15. CDR3 in DNA: TGCAGCGTTGGGGGCACAGGGGTTACAATCAGCACTGAAGCTTTCTTT. It specifies CSVGGTGVTISTEAFF.

The chain combines TRBV5-6 with TRBJ1-2; TRBD1 is a possible D gene (5 bases). CDR3 size: 15 residues. Trimming took off 3 bases at V and 0 bases at J, with 12 bases between the two ends. Germline V lookup: CDR1 SGHDT, CDR2 YYEEEE. CDR3 DNA: TGTGCCAGCAGCTCGGGGGTTCGACCTAACTATGGCTACACCTTC. It translates to CASSSGVRPNYGYTF. Looking up the rest from reference TRBV5-6 and TRBJ1-2 gives the full variable domain: DAGVTQSPTHLIKTRGQQVTLRCSPKSGHDTVSWYQQALGQGPQFIFQYYEEEERQRGNFPDRFSGHQFPNYSSELNVNALLLGDSALYLCASSSGVRPNYGYTFGSGTRLTVV.

The CDR3 DNA reads TGTGCCCAGACCCTGATTGAGGGATCGGCTGGCTACACCTTC. It encodes CAQTLIEGSAGYTF. The chain links TRBV2 to TRBJ1-2; D remains ambiguous. The V gene lost 11 bases and the J gene lost 7 bases, with 23 bases spanning the gap. The CDR3 runs 14 residues. Germline CDR1 SNHLY, CDR2 FYNNEI. The entire variable domain, with the rest obtained from reference TRBV2 and TRBJ1-2, is as follows: EPEVTQTPSHQVTQMGQEVILRCVPISNHLYFYWYRQILGQKVEFLVSFYNNEISEKSEIFDDQFSVERPDGSNFTLKIRSTKLEDSAMYFCAQTLIEGSAGYTFGSGTRLTVV.

The chain has TRBV9 and TRBJ2-1; 8 bases fit TRBD2. Trimming removed 0 bases from V and 0 bases from J; junction bases left unmatched: 8. Germline V CDR1 and CDR2: SGDLS, YYNGEE. CDR3 length: 18 residues. As DNA, the CDR3 is TGTGCCAGCAGCGTAGACGGGGGGGCCAACCCCTCCTACAATGAGCAGTTCTTC. This encodes CASSVDGGANPSYNEQFF. Supplemented by reference TRBV9 and TRBJ2-1, the full variable domain reads DSGVTQTPKHLITATGQRVTLRCSPRSGDLSVYWYQQSLDQGLQFLIQYYNGEERAKGNILERFSAQQFPDLHSELNLSSLELGDSALYFCASSVDGGANPSYNEQFFGPGTRLTVL.

The genes are TRBV19 and TRBJ1-1, with D unresolved. The CDR3 length is 14 residues. V was clipped by 2 bases and J by 5 bases, with 12 bases between them. CDR1 is LNHDA, CDR2 SQIVND, per germline (reference sequence). The CDR3 DNA follows: TGTGCCAGTAGTATAATCGCTTTGGAGACTGAAGCTTTCTTT. Amino acid sequence: CASSIIALETEAFF.

This chain links TRBV5-1 with TRBJ2-7; 9 bases fit TRBD1. The trim removed 4 bases at V and 1 base at J, leaving 3 bases unmatched. Germline V CDR1 and CDR2: SGHRS, YFSETQ. The CDR3 length is 14 residues. The CDR3 nucleotides read TGCGCCAGCAGCGTGGGGACAGGGTCCTACGAGCAGTACTTC. The encoded protein is CASSVGTGSYEQYF.

V is TRBV6-5 and J is TRBJ2-1; no firm D call. The germline V gene has CDR1 MNHEY and CDR2 SVGAGI. V dropped 10 bases and J dropped 1 base, with 17 bases sitting between them. The CDR3 length is 15 residues. The CDR3 loop is CATGWRGRSYNEQFF. DNA of the CDR3: TGTGCCACCGGGTGGCGTGGAAGGTCCTACAATGAGCAGTTCTTC.

The chain joins TRBV2 to TRBJ2-5, with TRBD1 matching over 8 bases. V was pared by 6 bases and J by 5 bases, with 8 bases of the junction left unmatched. Germline CDR1 is SNHLY and CDR2 is FYNNEI. CDR3 length: 14 residues. The CDR3 protein is CASRRARGLETQYF. Written as DNA, the CDR3 is TGTGCCAGCAGACGGGCCAGGGGGCTGGAGACCCAGTACTTC.

V usage is TRBV28 and J usage is TRBJ1-3, with D hard to call. In germline, CDR1 is MDHEN, CDR2 SYDVKM. The V gene lost 3 bases and the J gene lost 0 bases, with 12 bases spanning the gap. The CDR3 consists of 16 residues. CDR3 coding DNA: TGTGCCAGCAGTTTGGGCAGGCCCGTCTCTGGAAACACCATATATTTT. Translation gives CASSLGRPVSGNTIYF.

The chain couples TRBV29-1 to TRBJ2-3; tentative D call: TRBD2 (6 bases). Trimming took off 4 bases at V and 4 bases at J, with 21 bases between the two ends. CDR1 and CDR2 from the germline V gene are SQVTM and ANQGSEA. CDR3 length: 16 residues. Here the CDR3 DNA reads TGCAGCGTTGTAGGTCGAGGGGAGGTCGGTGCAGATACGCAGTATTTT. Translated: CSVVGRGEVGADTQYF.

This chain links TRBV30 with TRBJ1-4, with D perhaps matching TRBD1 (6 bases). The V gene's germline CDR1 is GTSNPN and CDR2 SVGIG (reference sequence). V was shortened by 5 bases and J by 11 bases, with 12 bases between the two germline ends. The length of the CDR3 is 11 residues. CDR3 DNA: TGTGCCTGGGAAAGGGGGTCCAAACTGTTTTTT. Amino acid sequence: CAWERGSKLFF.

This chain's CDR3 is CASSASGSGEQYF. The CDR3 DNA reads TGTGCCAGCAGCGCTTCTGGTTCGGGCGAGCAGTACTTC. The chain employs TRBV11-3 and TRBJ2-7; the D is unclear. V lost 5 bases and J lost 6, with 14 bases in between. The germline gives CDR1 SGHNT, CDR2 YENEEA. The CDR3 contains 13 residues. Drawing the rest from reference TRBV11-3 and TRBJ2-7, the complete variable domain is EAGVVQSPRYKIIEKKQPVAFWCNPISGHNTLYWYLQNLGQGPELLIRYENEEAVDDSQLPKDRFSAERLKGVDSTLKIQPAELGDSAVYLCASSASGSGEQYFGPGTRLTVT.

J is TRBJ2-3 and V is TRBV4-3; 11 bases agree with TRBD2. The CDR3 loop spans 15 amino acids. Unmatched junction bases numbered 2, after V lost 4 bases and J lost 2 bases. In germline, CDR1 is LGHNA, CDR2 YSLEER. CDR3 sequence (DNA): TGCGCCAGCAGCCCTAGCGGGGGGCACACAGATACGCAGTATTTT. It specifies CASSPSGGHTDTQYF.